This TCR beta chain was recorded in a study of beta chain features in type 1 diabetes (dated by TCRdb to 2017 to 2018). For the wider study: Patients and healthy donors did not differ in mean age, gender distribution, total cell number or subset yield. In the study, recently diagnosed type 1 diabetes patients and matched healthy donors were compared on the TCRB repertoires of their sorted circulating CD4+ T cell subsets. A total of 85 million to 110 million sorted cells were examined across all samples, and RNA yield correlated strongly with the number of cells per subset. Naive and central memory subsets were obtained from all 30 or so donors, but regulatory and stem cell-like memory subsets were isolated from only 8 patients and roughly eight healthy donors. Points the paper makes about the study in general: Because cDNA was sequenced instead of genomic DNA, highly expressing activated cells could be over-represented, though the groups showed no difference in activation or CD3 levels. Because small numbers of individuals were included in the HLA sub-analyses, any influence of HLA type on TCRB rearrangement was left unresolved. PCR may preferentially amplify shorter templates, but because patient and control samples were amplified and corrected together, any resulting skew would affect both groups equally. Type 1 diabetes patients showed a moderate but significant shortening of TCRB CDR3 length in all four CD4+ subsets. At VDJ recombination sites, patients with type 1 diabetes made fewer insertions and deleted more nucleotides, a pattern implying thymic rearrangement abnormalities. Naive, central memory and regulatory TCRB repertoires appeared more similar among patients than among healthy donors.

This clone was seen a handful of times. Its recognized antigen is unknown. No base-level quality is on record; no much larger clone is a single base apart. From each donor, a single peripheral blood sample of 100 to 150 mL on average was drawn into heparinised tubes. A BD FACSAria II and a panel including CD45RO, CCR7, CD25, CD127, CD95 and CD27 were used to sort naive, central memory, regulatory and stem cell-like memory CD4+ T cells. Every sorted population had a purity above 95%. PBMCs were separated immediately by Lymphoprep density gradient centrifugation and were stained directly, without being cultured. So that batch effects would be minimized, each experiment stained and sorted samples in pairs, pairing one healthy donor with one patient. The entire amount of isolated RNA was reverse transcribed using the High Capacity cDNA Reverse Transcription Kit, so the sequenced TCRB transcripts were expressed ones. Deep immunoSEQ sequencing was performed on naive, central memory and regulatory T cell samples, with an average of about 4 million total reads per sample. After sorted cells were lysed in RLT buffer, RNA was extracted with DNase-treated RNeasy Micro or Mini kits, with the choice depending on cell number. Each cell subset was processed on its own to prevent cross-contamination, while patient and healthy donor samples were processed together. The immunoSEQ multiplex PCR was used to amplify TCRB sequences from cDNA, generating 87-bp fragments that spanned the CDR3 region. The amplicons were sequenced using the Illumina HiSeq platform. The published analysis was carried out like this. PCR bias was computationally corrected using synthetic template baselines, reads within Hamming distance 2 were collapsed, and singletons that could not be merged were discarded. Reads were aligned to IMGT to assign V, D and J genes, CDR3 length, and insertions or deletions at six rearrangement sites. Within each subset, clonotype counts were normalized to the number of sorted cells before true diversity and Gini coefficients were calculated with the tcR R package. The overlap coefficient, calculated on TCRB nucleotide sequences, was used to quantify repertoire sharing. Out-of-frame TCRB sequences from naive cells were analyzed as a proxy for the pre-selection repertoire. TCRdb obtained this table from immuneACCESS and retained in-frame rearrangements with V and J assigned. These tables miss some clones; where compared with another copy, unresolved V genes account for less than half of the shortfall, and the remainder is unexplained. D and trimming were read from the DNA, whereas the V and J calls and clone size are those reported in that table. In this sample the table shows a few hundred thousand clones, around 30% of which occur a single time. Of the sample, roughly 0.06% is held by the ten largest clones.

From cysteine to phenylalanine, the CDR3 is 15 amino acids long. Just the 45-base CDR3 DNA is kept, in frame starting at base 1. Via the germline V gene (reference sequence), CDR1 is GTSNPN and CDR2 SVGIG. V loses 0 bases of germline sequence and J loses 3 bases, and the interval between the two ends is 13 bases. The receptor comes from a man aged 18 to 29 in good health. The V and J segments used are TRBV30 and TRBJ2-3, with a weak D call of TRBD1 (5 bases match). Sequenced sample: naive CD4+ T cells from blood. The meaning of the sample's cell subset or site label: true naive CD4+ T cells. The nucleotides are TGTGCCTGGAGTGTCCTACTCAAGGGGACAGATACGCAGTATTTT. Translated, it gives CAWSVLLKGTDTQYF.